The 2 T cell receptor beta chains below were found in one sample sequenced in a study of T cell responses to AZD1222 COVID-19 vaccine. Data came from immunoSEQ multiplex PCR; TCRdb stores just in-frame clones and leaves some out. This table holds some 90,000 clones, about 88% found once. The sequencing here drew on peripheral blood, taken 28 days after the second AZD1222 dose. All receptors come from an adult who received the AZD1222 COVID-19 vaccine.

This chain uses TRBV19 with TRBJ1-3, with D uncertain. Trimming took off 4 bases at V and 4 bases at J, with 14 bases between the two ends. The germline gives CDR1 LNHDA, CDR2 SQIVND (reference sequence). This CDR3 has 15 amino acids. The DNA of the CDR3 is TGTGCCAGTAGTACGGTAGGGTGGTCCGGAAACACCATATATTTT. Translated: CASSTVGWSGNTIYF.

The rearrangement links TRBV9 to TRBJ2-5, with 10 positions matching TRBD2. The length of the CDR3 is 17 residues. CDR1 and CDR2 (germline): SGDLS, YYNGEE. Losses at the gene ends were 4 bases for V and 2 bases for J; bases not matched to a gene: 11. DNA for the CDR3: TGTGCCAGCAGCTCCCCCCTACTAGCGGGGTGGCAAGAGACCCAGTACTTC. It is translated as CASSSPLLAGWQETQYF.